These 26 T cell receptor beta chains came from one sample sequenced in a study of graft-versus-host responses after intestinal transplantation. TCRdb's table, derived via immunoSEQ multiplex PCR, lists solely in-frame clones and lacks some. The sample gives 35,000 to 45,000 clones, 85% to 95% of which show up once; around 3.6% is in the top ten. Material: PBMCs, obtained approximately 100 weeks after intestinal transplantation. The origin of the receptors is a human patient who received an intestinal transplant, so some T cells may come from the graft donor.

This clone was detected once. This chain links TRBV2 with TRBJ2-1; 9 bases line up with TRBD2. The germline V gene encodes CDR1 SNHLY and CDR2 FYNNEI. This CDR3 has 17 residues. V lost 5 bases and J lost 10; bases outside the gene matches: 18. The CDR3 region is CASSSSGLGLAHREQFF. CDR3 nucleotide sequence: TGTGCCAGCAGTTCCTCCGGCCTGGGACTAGCCCACAGAGAGCAGTTCTTC.

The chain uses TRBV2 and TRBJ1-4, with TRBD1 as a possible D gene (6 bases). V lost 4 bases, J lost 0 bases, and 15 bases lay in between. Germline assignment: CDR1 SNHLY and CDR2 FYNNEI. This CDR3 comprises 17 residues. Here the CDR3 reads CASSGGRGVSTNEKLFF. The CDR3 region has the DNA TGTGCCAGCAGTGGCGGCAGGGGAGTCTCAACTAATGAAAAACTGTTTTTT.

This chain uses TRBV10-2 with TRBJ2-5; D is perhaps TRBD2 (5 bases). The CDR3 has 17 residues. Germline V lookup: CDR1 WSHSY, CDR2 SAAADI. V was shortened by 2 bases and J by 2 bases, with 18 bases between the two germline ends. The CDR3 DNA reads TGCGCCAGCAGTGAGAGTGGCCCCCCGGGGTGGCAAGAGACCCAGTACTTC. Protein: CASSESGPPGWQETQYF.

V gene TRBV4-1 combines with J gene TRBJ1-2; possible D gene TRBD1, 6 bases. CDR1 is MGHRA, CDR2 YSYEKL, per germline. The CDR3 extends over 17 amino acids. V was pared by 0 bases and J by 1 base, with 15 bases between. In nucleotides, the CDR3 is TGCGCCAGCAGCCAAGATTCGCCGGGGGCCCTTAACTATGGCTACACCTTC. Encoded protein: CASSQDSPGALNYGYTF.

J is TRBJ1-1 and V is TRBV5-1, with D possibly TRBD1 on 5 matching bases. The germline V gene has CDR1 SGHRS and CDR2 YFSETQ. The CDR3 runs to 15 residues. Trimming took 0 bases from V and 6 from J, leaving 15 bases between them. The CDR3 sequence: CASSLVSAPGAEAFF. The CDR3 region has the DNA TGCGCCAGCAGCTTGGTTTCAGCCCCGGGGGCTGAAGCTTTCTTT.

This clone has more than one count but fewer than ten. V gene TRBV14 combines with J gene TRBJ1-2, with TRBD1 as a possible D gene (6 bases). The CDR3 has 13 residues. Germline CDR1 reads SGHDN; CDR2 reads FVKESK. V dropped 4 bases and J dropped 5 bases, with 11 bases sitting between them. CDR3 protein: CASSPGTLYGYTF. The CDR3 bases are TGTGCCAGCAGCCCCGGGACACTATATGGCTACACCTTC.

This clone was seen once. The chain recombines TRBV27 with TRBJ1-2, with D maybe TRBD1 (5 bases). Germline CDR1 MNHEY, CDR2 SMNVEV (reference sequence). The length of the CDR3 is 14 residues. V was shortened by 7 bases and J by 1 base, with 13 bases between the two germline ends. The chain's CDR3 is CASKRGAGNYGYTF. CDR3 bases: TGTGCCAGCAAGAGGGGCGCGGGTAACTATGGCTACACCTTC.

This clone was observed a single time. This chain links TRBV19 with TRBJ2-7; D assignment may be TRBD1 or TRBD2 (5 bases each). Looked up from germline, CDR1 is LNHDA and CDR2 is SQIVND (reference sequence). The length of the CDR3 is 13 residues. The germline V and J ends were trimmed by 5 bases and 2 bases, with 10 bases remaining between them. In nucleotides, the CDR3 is TGTGCCAGTAGTGGGACCCAGACCTACGAGCAGTACTTC. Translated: CASSGTQTYEQYF.

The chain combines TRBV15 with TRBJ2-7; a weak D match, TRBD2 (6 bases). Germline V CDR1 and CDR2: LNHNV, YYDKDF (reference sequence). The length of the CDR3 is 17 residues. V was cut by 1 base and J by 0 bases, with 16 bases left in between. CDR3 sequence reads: CATSRGGYGGSSYEQYF. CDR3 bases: TGTGCCACCAGCAGAGGGGGTTACGGGGGATCCTCCTACGAGCAGTACTTC.

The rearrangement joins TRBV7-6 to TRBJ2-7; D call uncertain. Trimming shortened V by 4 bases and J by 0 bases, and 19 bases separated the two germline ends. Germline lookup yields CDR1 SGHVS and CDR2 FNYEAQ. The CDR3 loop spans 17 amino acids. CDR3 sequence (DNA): TGTGCCAGCAGCTACGCTCTGGCAGAGCCTAACTCCTACGAGCAGTACTTC. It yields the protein CASSYALAEPNSYEQYF.

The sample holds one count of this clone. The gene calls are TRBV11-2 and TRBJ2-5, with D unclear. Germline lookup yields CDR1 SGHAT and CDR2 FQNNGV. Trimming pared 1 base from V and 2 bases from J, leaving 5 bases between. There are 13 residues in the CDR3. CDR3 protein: CASSLGGQETQYF. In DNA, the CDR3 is TGTGCCAGCAGCTTAGGAGGACAAGAGACCCAGTACTTC.

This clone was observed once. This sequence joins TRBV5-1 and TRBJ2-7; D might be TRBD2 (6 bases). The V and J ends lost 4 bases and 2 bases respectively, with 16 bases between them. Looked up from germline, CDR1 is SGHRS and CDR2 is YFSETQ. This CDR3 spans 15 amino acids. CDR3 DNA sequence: TGCGCCAGCAGCGCACGGGTGGAGGGTACCTACGAGCAGTACTTC. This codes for CASSARVEGTYEQYF.

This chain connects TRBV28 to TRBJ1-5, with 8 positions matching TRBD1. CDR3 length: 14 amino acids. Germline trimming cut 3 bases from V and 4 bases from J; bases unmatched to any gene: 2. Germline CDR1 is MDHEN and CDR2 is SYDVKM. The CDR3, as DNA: TGTGCCAGCAGTTTGGGGGACAGGAATCAGCCCCAGCATTTT. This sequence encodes CASSLGDRNQPQHF.

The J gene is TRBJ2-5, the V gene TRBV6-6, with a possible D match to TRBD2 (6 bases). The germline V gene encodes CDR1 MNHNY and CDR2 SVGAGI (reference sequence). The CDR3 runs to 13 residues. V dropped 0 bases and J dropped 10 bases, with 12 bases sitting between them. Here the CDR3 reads CASSYSAGWGQYF. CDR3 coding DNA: TGTGCCAGCAGTTACTCGGCGGGATGGGGCCAGTACTTC.

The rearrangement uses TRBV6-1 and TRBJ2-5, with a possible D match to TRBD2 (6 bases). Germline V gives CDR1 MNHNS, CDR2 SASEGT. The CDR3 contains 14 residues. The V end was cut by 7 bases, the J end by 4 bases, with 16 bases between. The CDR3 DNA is TGTGCCAGCAAGAGATGGGACTCGGTAGAGACCCAGTACTTC. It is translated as CASKRWDSVETQYF.

CDR3 bases: TGCGCCAGCAGCTTCCAGGAAAACACTGAAGCTTTCTTT. Translated: CASSFQENTEAFF. V usage is TRBV5-1 and J usage is TRBJ1-1; D gene ambiguous. The CDR3 runs to 13 residues. CDR1 SGHRS and CDR2 YFSETQ come from the germline V gene. V was trimmed by 2 bases and J by 2 bases, leaving 7 bases between them.

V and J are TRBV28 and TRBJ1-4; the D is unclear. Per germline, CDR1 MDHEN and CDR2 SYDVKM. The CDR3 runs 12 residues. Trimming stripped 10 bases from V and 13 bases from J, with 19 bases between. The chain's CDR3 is CATRKFDIPLFF. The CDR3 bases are TGTGCCACCAGGAAATTCGACATACCACTGTTTTTT.

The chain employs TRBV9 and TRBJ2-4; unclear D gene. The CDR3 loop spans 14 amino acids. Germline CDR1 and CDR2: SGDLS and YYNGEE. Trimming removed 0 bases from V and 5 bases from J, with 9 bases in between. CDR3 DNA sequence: TGTGCCAGCAGCGTAGGGCTTGCTGAAAACATTCAGTACTTC. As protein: CASSVGLAENIQYF.

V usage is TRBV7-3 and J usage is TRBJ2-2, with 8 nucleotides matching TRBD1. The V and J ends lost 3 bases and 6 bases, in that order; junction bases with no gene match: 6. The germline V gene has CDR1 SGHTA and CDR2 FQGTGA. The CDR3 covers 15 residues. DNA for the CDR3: TGTGCCAGCAGCTTTGGACAGGGCATCCCCGGGGAGCTGTTTTTT. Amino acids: CASSFGQGIPGELFF.

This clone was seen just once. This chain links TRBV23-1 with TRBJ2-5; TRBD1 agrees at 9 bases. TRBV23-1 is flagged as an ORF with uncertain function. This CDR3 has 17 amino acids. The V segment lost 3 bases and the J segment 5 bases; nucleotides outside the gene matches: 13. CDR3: CASSQPNRTGAGETQYF. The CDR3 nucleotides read TGCGCCAGCAGTCAGCCAAATCGGACAGGGGCGGGCGAGACCCAGTACTTC.

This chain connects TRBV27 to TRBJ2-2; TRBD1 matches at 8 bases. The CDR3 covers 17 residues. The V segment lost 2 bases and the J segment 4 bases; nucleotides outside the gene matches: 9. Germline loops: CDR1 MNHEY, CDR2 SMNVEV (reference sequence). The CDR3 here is CASSLDPQGAGTGELFF. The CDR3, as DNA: TGTGCCAGCAGTTTAGACCCCCAGGGGGCGGGCACCGGGGAGCTGTTTTTT.

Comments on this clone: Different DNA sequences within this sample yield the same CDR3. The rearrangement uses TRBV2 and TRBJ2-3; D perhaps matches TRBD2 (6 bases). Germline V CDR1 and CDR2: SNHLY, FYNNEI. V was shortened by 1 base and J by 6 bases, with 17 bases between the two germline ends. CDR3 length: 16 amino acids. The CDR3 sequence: CASSEVRDNRADTQYF. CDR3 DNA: TGTGCCAGCAGTGAAGTGCGGGATAACCGGGCGGATACGCAGTATTTT.

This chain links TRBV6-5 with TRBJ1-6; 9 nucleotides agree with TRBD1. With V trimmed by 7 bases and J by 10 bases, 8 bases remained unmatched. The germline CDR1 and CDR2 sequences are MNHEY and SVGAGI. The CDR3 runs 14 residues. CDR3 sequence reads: CASNEDRGRSPLHF. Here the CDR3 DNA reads TGTGCCAGCAACGAAGACAGGGGGAGGTCACCCCTCCACTTT.

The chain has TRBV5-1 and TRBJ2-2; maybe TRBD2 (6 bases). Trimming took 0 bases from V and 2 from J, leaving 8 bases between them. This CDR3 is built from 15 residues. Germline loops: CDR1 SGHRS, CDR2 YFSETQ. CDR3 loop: CASSLVAVNTGELFF. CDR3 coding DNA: TGCGCCAGCAGCTTGGTAGCGGTAAACACCGGGGAGCTGTTTTTT.

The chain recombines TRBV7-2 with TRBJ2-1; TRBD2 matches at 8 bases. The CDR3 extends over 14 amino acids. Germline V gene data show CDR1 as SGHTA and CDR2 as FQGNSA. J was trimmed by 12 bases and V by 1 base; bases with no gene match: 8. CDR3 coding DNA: TGTGCCAGCAGCTTAGGACTCGCGGGAGGAGGGCAGTTCTTC. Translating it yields CASSLGLAGGGQFF.

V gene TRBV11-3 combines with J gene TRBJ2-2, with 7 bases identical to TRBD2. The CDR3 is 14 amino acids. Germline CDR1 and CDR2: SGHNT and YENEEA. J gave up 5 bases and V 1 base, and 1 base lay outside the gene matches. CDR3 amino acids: CASSLGRGTGELFF. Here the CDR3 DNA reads TGTGCCAGCAGCTTAGGGCGGGGGACCGGGGAGCTGTTTTTT.